Presented here are 24 T cell receptor beta chains from one specimen sequenced in a study of T cells after yellow fever vaccination. One entry per CDR3 protein, called by TCRdb with MiXCR from the 5' RACE reads. The sample includes tens of thousands of distinct CDR3 sequences, more than 5.5% of them seen just once. This material consisted of CD8+ T cells sorted from PBMCs, taken approximately 11 days after the first yellow fever vaccination. The receptors come from a young man who received the YFV17D yellow fever vaccine.

There are many counts of this clonotype. V is TRBV5-1 and J is TRBJ1-2, with no clear D. Trimming left V 1 base short and J 4 bases short, with 11 bases between. CDR3 length: 14 residues. In germline, CDR1 is SGHRS, CDR2 YFSETQ. The CDR3 spells CASSLNGRTYGYTF. The CDR3 DNA reads as TGCGCCAGCAGCTTGAATGGGCGGACCTATGGCTACACCTTC. Supplemented by reference TRBV5-1 and TRBJ1-2, the full variable domain reads KAGVTQTPRYLIKTRGQQVTLSCSPISGHRSVSWYQQTPGQGLQFLFEYFSETQRNKGNFPGRFSGRQFSNSRSEMNVSTLELGDSALYLCASSLNGRTYGYTFGSGTRLTVV.

This chain uses TRBV10-3 with TRBJ2-1; D gene ambiguous. Germline assignment: CDR1 ENHRY and CDR2 SYGVKD. The CDR3 length is 14 residues. Trimming stripped 4 bases from V and 4 bases from J, with 11 bases between. CDR3 loop: CAISGAREYNEQFF. As DNA, the CDR3 is TGTGCCATCAGTGGCGCCAGAGAGTACAATGAGCAGTTCTTC.

This clonotype was observed many times. J is TRBJ1-5 and V is TRBV18; D remains ambiguous. The germline V gene encodes CDR1 KGHSH and CDR2 LQKENI. V lost 2 bases and J lost 7, with 12 bases in between. The CDR3 covers 14 residues. For the CDR3, the DNA is TGTGCCAGCTCACCAGCGGGAATGATGCAGCCCCAGCATTTT. Translation: CASSPAGMMQPQHF.

This clonotype was counted many times. The V and J genes are TRBV20-1 and TRBJ2-5, with D possibly called TRBD1 or TRBD2 (5 bases each). The CDR3 has 11 amino acids. The germline CDR1 and CDR2 sequences are DFQATT and SNEGSKA (reference sequence). The CDR3 sequence is CSAGTLETQYF. CDR3 sequence (DNA): TGCAGCGCCGGGACCCTAGAGACCCAGTACTTC.

This clonotype occurred many times. The genes are TRBV3-1 and TRBJ2-6; D call uncertain. Germline values: CDR1 LGHDT, CDR2 YNNKEL (reference sequence). With 4 bases removed from V and 0 bases from J, the gap between germline ends came to 7 bases. CDR3 size: 15 residues. This CDR3 reads CASSLTDSGANVLTF. The CDR3 DNA follows: TGTGCCAGCAGCCTAACCGACTCTGGGGCCAACGTCCTGACTTTC.

This clonotype was counted at least ten times. The chain is built from TRBV9 and TRBJ1-1; D is unresolved. There are 13 residues in the CDR3. In germline, CDR1 is SGDLS, CDR2 YYNGEE. V dropped 4 bases and J dropped 2 bases, with 9 bases sitting between them. CDR3 DNA sequence: TGTGCCAGCAGCCCCTTTCTCAACACTGAAGCTTTCTTT. It yields the protein CASSPFLNTEAFF.

This clonotype showed up many times. The chain has TRBV4-1 and TRBJ2-3; D is perhaps TRBD2 (6 bases). V lost 0 bases to trimming and J lost 5 bases, with 18 bases between them. The CDR3 length is 17 residues. CDR1 is MGHRA, CDR2 YSYEKL, per germline. The CDR3 DNA is TGCGCCAGCAGCCAAGATCGGGGGAATCGGGGAGGAGATACGCAGTATTTT. This codes for CASSQDRGNRGGDTQYF.

This clonotype was picked up many times. The chain is built from TRBV5-6 and TRBJ2-7; a possible D gene is TRBD2 (5 bases). In germline, CDR1 is SGHDT, CDR2 YYEEEE. The CDR3 is 11 amino acids. With 4 bases removed from V and 10 bases from J, the gap between germline ends came to 12 bases. The CDR3: CASSEGRTQYF. For the CDR3, the DNA is TGTGCCAGCAGCGAAGGACGGACTCAGTACTTC.

This clonotype was recorded many times. The genes are TRBV12-3 or TRBV12-4 and TRBJ2-2; D is uncertain. The length of the CDR3 is 15 residues. With 3 bases removed from V and 5 bases from J, the gap between germline ends came to 13 bases. CDR3 loop: CASSFGLMWTGELFF. The CDR3 DNA is TGTGCCAGCAGTTTCGGGTTGATGTGGACCGGGGAGCTGTTTTTT.

This chain joins TRBV4-1 and TRBJ2-7, with TRBD2 matching 8 bases. Germline V CDR1 and CDR2: MGHRA, YSYEKL. The CDR3 runs to 14 residues. V shed 4 bases and J 2 bases; nucleotides not matched to a gene: 4. CDR3 protein: CASSRYGGAYEQYF. CDR3 DNA: TGCGCCAGCAGCCGCTACGGGGGGGCCTACGAGCAGTACTTC.

In DNA, the CDR3 is TGTGCCAGCAGTTACTCGAGGGGTATGAACACTGAAGCTTTCTTT. It specifies CASSYSRGMNTEAFF. The chain links TRBV6-5 to TRBJ1-1, with TRBD1 as a possible D gene (5 bases). In germline, CDR1 is MNHEY, CDR2 SVGAGI. This CDR3 spans 15 amino acids. Trimming left V 0 bases short and J 0 bases short, with 8 bases between.

This clonotype was picked up many times. The rearrangement links TRBV7-9 to TRBJ2-3; D unclear. Trimming removed 4 bases from V and 6 bases from J, with 11 bases in between. The germline CDR1 and CDR2 sequences are SEHNR and FQNEAQ (reference sequence). The CDR3 has 13 residues. The CDR3 protein is CASSSSLRDTQYF. CDR3 nucleotide sequence: TGTGCCAGCAGCTCGTCTCTTAGGGATACGCAGTATTTT.

The chain combines TRBV5-6 with TRBJ2-3, with D hard to call. Trimming removed 5 bases from V and 0 bases from J, with 7 bases in between. CDR3 size: 13 residues. The V gene's germline CDR1 is SGHDT and CDR2 YYEEEE. In DNA form, the CDR3 reads TGTGCCAGCAGTCCCGGGAGCACAGATACGCAGTATTTT. It is translated as CASSPGSTDTQYF.

This clonotype was seen repeatedly, ten times or more. V and J are TRBV28 and TRBJ2-3; tentatively, D is TRBD1 (6 bases). Trimming pared 2 bases from V and 2 bases from J, leaving 11 bases between. This CDR3 contains 15 residues. CDR1 MDHEN and CDR2 SYDVKM come from the germline V gene. CDR3 sequence (DNA): TGTGCCAGCAGTTTAGGCAGGGGATACACAGATACGCAGTATTTT. Residues: CASSLGRGYTDTQYF.

This clonotype was observed at least ten times. The chain employs TRBV12-3 or TRBV12-4 and TRBJ2-7; no clear D gene. Deletions cut 6 bases from V and 4 bases from J, with 10 bases between. The CDR3 covers 12 residues. The CDR3 DNA follows: TGTGCCAGCAGCACCGATGGATACGAGCAGTACGTC. This codes for CASSTDGYEQYV.

This clonotype was seen at least ten times. This chain uses TRBV7-8 with TRBJ2-2; no clear D. Germline V gene sequence: CDR1 SGHVS, CDR2 FQNEAQ. The CDR3 has 17 residues. V was pared by 0 bases and J by 0 bases, with 11 bases between. This chain's CDR3 is CASSLAISVTNTGELFF. In DNA, the CDR3 is TGTGCCAGCAGCTTAGCGATTTCGGTTACGAACACCGGGGAGCTGTTTTTT.

This clonotype was counted at least ten times. The chain links TRBV7-9 to TRBJ1-2; 7 positions agree with TRBD1. The CDR3 extends over 14 amino acids. Germline assignment: CDR1 SEHNR and CDR2 FQNEAQ (reference sequence). Trimming cost V 1 base and J 2 bases; bases outside gene matches: 1. The CDR3 sequence is CASSLGGGNYGYTF. CDR3 nucleotides: TGTGCCAGCAGCTTAGGAGGGGGCAACTATGGCTACACCTTC.

This clonotype occurred many times. The chain combines TRBV4-2 with TRBJ2-1; D ambiguous. V dropped 0 bases and J dropped 8 bases, with 8 bases sitting between them. Germline CDR1 LGHNA, CDR2 YNFKEQ. CDR3 length: 13 residues. CDR3 protein: CASSQDSSDEQFF. DNA for the CDR3: TGTGCCAGCAGCCAAGACTCGAGCGATGAGCAGTTCTTC.

This clonotype has a count of ten or more. The chain uses TRBV7-2 and TRBJ1-3; D unresolved. V was clipped by 5 bases and J by 7 bases, with 12 bases between them. The CDR3 runs to 13 residues. The V gene's germline CDR1 is SGHTA and CDR2 FQGNSA. The CDR3 DNA reads as TGTGCCAGCAGCCCGGATGTTTGGAACACCATATATTTT. Its protein is CASSPDVWNTIYF. Combining the CDR3 with reference TRBV7-2 and TRBJ1-3 gives the whole variable domain GAGVSQSPSNKVTEKGKDVELRCDPISGHTALYWYRQSLGQGLEFLIYFQGNSAPDKSGLPSDRFSAERTGGSVSTLTIQRTQQEDSAVYLCASSPDVWNTIYFGEGSWLTVV.

This sequence joins TRBV10-3 and TRBJ2-5; D possibly uses TRBD1 or TRBD2 (5 bases each). With 3 bases removed from V and 2 bases from J, the gap between germline ends came to 13 bases. Germline loops: CDR1 ENHRY, CDR2 SYGVKD. The CDR3 loop spans 15 amino acids. The CDR3 bases are TGTGCCATCAGTGAAGAGGGTTGGGGGCAAGAGACCCAGTACTTC. Translating gives CAISEEGWGQETQYF.

This clonotype was detected ten times or more. The CDR3 sequence: CASSLYGGNEQFF. The CDR3 DNA sequence: TGCGCCAGCAGCTTGTACGGGGGCAATGAGCAGTTCTTC. The rearrangement joins TRBV5-1 to TRBJ2-1, with D possibly TRBD2 on 6 matching bases. The CDR3 loop spans 13 amino acids. Trimming took off 1 base at V and 6 bases at J, with 8 bases between the two ends. CDR1 SGHRS and CDR2 YFSETQ come from the germline V gene.

This clonotype was counted at least ten times. The chain carries TRBV10-3 and TRBJ2-5, with TRBD2 matching over 9 bases. This CDR3 has 14 amino acids. J gave up 5 bases and V 7 bases, and 8 bases lay outside the gene matches. In germline, CDR1 is ENHRY, CDR2 SYGVKD. CDR3 region: CAIKGAGGRETQYF. The CDR3 DNA sequence: TGTGCCATCAAGGGAGCGGGGGGAAGGGAGACCCAGTACTTC.

This clonotype has ten or more counts. The chain uses TRBV6-1 and TRBJ2-5; a possible D gene is TRBD1 (5 bases). The germline V gene encodes CDR1 MNHNS and CDR2 SASEGT. Trimming shortened V by 6 bases and J by 1 base, and 9 bases separated the two germline ends. This CDR3 spans 13 amino acids. The CDR3 spells CASSNDSQETQYF. Here the CDR3 DNA reads TGTGCCAGCAGCAATGACAGCCAAGAGACCCAGTACTTC.

The V call is TRBV4-1, the J call TRBJ1-5, with 7 bases fitting TRBD1. Trimming at V came to 3 bases and at J to 5 bases, leaving 4 bases not matched to a gene. The CDR3 runs 14 residues. Germline assignment: CDR1 MGHRA and CDR2 YSYEKL. The CDR3 spells CASSHPTGDQPQHF. In DNA form, the CDR3 reads TGCGCCAGCAGCCATCCTACAGGGGATCAGCCCCAGCATTTT.